The 12 T cell receptor beta chains below were found in one sample sequenced in a study of human T cells and chemical hapten exposure. Described time point: patch test 2, 6 weeks after DPC sensitization. Treatment defined: therapeutic diphenylcyclopropenone sensitization with weekly scalp DPC. TCRdb re-called the RACE reads with MiXCR, one entry per CDR3 protein. The data hold approximately 95,000 distinct CDR3 sequences, with over 9.5% observed a single time. This sample comprised whole blood, obtained in connection with sensitization to the hapten diphenylcyclopropenone (DPC). The source of these receptors is a middle-aged woman with alopecia areata. Some clones in this sample may be carry-over from other donors' samples.

This chain uses TRBV11-2 with TRBJ2-7; D is possibly TRBD1 (6 bases). The V end was cut by 3 bases, the J end by 7 bases, with 19 bases between. CDR1 is SGHAT, CDR2 FQNNGV, per germline. CDR3 length: 15 amino acids. The CDR3 nucleotides read TGTGCCAGCAGCTTTTCCATCGGACAGTCTAGGGAGCAGTACTTC. This gives the protein CASSFSIGQSREQYF.

This chain links TRBV5-6 with TRBJ2-7; no reliable D call. V lost 0 bases to trimming and J lost 7 bases, with 11 bases between them. Per the germline V gene, CDR1 is SGHDT and CDR2 is YYEEEE. The CDR3 contains 13 residues. CDR3: CASSLEPSEEQYF. The CDR3 nucleotides read TGTGCCAGCAGCTTGGAGCCCAGCGAGGAGCAGTACTTC.

This clonotype turned up a few times. V gene TRBV11-2 combines with J gene TRBJ2-3, with unresolved D. V was clipped by 3 bases and J by 2 bases, with 0 bases between them. CDR1 is SGHAT and CDR2 is FQNNGV in the germline V gene. The CDR3 contains 11 residues. The CDR3 DNA sequence: TGTGCCAGCAGCTTCACAGATACGCAGTATTTT. Its translation: CASSFTDTQYF.

This clonotype came up a few times. The rearrangement links TRBV28 to TRBJ2-7, with D unclear. Trimming took off 4 bases at V and 1 base at J, with 11 bases between the two ends. Germline CDR1 is MDHEN and CDR2 is SYDVKM. The CDR3 length is 14 residues. The DNA of the CDR3 is TGTGCCAGCAGTTCCCAGACGGCATCCTACGAGCAGTACTTC. Amino acids: CASSSQTASYEQYF.

The rearrangement uses TRBV24-1 and TRBJ2-2, with a weak D call TRBD2 (6 bases). Germline loops: CDR1 KGHDR, CDR2 SFDVKD. V lost 3 bases and J 5 bases, leaving 12 bases between the germline ends. The CDR3 has 15 amino acids. The CDR3 bases are TGTGCCACCAGTGATCGGGGGAGCTATACCGGGGAGCTGTTTTTT. Amino acids: CATSDRGSYTGELFF.

This clonotype was counted many times. V usage is TRBV5-1 and J usage is TRBJ2-1; 9 nucleotides line up with TRBD1. Germline V gene data show CDR1 as SGHRS and CDR2 as YFSETQ. The V segment lost 4 bases and the J segment 5 bases; nucleotides outside the gene matches: 13. The CDR3 has 17 amino acids. The CDR3 coding sequence is TGCGCCAGCAGCCCAGATACACAGGGGGCCTTCCACAATGAGCAGTTCTTC. It specifies CASSPDTQGAFHNEQFF. The full variable domain, with the rest looked up from reference TRBV5-1 and TRBJ2-1, is KAGVTQTPRYLIKTRGQQVTLSCSPISGHRSVSWYQQTPGQGLQFLFEYFSETQRNKGNFPGRFSGRQFSNSRSEMNVSTLELGDSALYLCASSPDTQGAFHNEQFFGPGTRLTVL.

The V and J genes are TRBV6-2 or TRBV6-3 and TRBJ1-1; D gene unclear. Germline CDR1 reads MNHEY; CDR2 reads SVGEGT. CDR3 length: 15 residues. V lost 0 bases and J 1 base, leaving 9 bases between the germline ends. In DNA, the CDR3 is TGTGCCAGCAGTTACTCGTCACAGAAGAACACTGAAGCTTTCTTT. Translation: CASSYSSQKNTEAFF.

This clonotype was observed at least ten times. A read error may produce the germline difference seen at one junction end. This chain links TRBV5-1 with TRBJ2-3; weak D call: TRBD2 (5 bases). Germline V lookup: CDR1 SGHRS, CDR2 YFSETQ. This CDR3 has 15 amino acids. The CDR3 here is CASTLRASSTDTQYF. Here the CDR3 DNA reads TGCGCCAGCACCTTGCGGGCTAGCAGCACAGATACGCAGTATTTT. The whole variable domain, filled in from reference TRBV5-1 and TRBJ2-3, reads KAGVTQTPRYLIKTRGQQVTLSCSPISGHRSVSWYQQTPGQGLQFLFEYFSETQRNKGNFPGRFSGRQFSNSRSEMNVSTLELGDSALYLCASTLRASSTDTQYFGPGTRLTVL.

The gene calls are TRBV3-1 and TRBJ2-2; a weak D match, TRBD2 (6 bases). Germline V gene data show CDR1 as LGHDT and CDR2 as YNNKEL (reference sequence). V lost 2 bases to trimming and J lost 3 bases, with 19 bases between them. The CDR3 runs to 18 residues. The CDR3 region is CASSQFWDGRGYTGELFF. CDR3 coding DNA: TGTGCCAGCAGCCAATTTTGGGACGGGAGAGGGTACACCGGGGAGCTGTTTTTT.

The sample holds many counts of this clonotype. This chain connects TRBV29-1 to TRBJ2-7; D is possibly TRBD2 (5 bases). CDR3 size: 14 residues. Trimming left V 5 bases short and J 4 bases short, with 18 bases between. Germline V gives CDR1 SQVTM, CDR2 ANQGSEA. The CDR3 nucleotides read TGCAGCGTTCAGCACGTCAGCCCGGGATACGAGCAGTACTTC. Protein sequence: CSVQHVSPGYEQYF.

This clonotype has just a few counts. The chain recombines TRBV7-2 with TRBJ2-1; D not resolved. With 4 bases removed from V and 4 bases from J, the gap between germline ends came to 17 bases. CDR3 length: 16 amino acids. Germline lookup yields CDR1 SGHTA and CDR2 FQGNSA. CDR3 coding DNA: TGTGCCAGCAGCTCGAGGATACTTATGGTGTACAATGAGCAGTTCTTC. Translated, it gives CASSSRILMVYNEQFF.

This chain joins TRBV20-1 and TRBJ2-5, with D perhaps matching TRBD1 (5 bases). Germline assignment: CDR1 DFQATT and CDR2 SNEGSKA (reference sequence). V shed 8 bases and J shed 1 base, with 14 bases lying between them. The CDR3 is 13 residues long. The CDR3 sequence: CSTARAGQETQYF. CDR3 in DNA: TGCAGTACCGCCAGGGCAGGCCAAGAGACCCAGTACTTC.